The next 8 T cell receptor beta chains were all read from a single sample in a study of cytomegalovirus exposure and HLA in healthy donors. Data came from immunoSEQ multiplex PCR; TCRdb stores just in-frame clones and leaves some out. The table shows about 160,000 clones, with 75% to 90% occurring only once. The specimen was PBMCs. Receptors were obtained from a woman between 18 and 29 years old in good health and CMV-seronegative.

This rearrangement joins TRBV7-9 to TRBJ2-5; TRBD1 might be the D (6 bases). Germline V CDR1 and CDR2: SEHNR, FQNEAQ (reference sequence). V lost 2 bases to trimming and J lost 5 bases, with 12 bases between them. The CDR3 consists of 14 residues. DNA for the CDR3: TGTGCCAGCAGCTTAAATACAGGGACGGAGACCCAGTACTTC. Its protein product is CASSLNTGTETQYF.

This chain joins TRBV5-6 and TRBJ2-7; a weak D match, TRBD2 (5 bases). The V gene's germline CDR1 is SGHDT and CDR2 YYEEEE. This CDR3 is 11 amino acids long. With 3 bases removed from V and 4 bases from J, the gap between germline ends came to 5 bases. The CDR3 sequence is CASSWEYEQYF. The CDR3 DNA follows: TGTGCCAGCAGCTGGGAGTACGAGCAGTACTTC.

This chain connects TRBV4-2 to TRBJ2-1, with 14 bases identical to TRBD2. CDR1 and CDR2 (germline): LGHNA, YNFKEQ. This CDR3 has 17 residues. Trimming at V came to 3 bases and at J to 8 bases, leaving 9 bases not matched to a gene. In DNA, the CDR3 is TGTGCCAGCAGCCACCTCGGGACTAGCGGGAGTTCGTATGAGCAGTTCTTC. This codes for CASSHLGTSGSSYEQFF.

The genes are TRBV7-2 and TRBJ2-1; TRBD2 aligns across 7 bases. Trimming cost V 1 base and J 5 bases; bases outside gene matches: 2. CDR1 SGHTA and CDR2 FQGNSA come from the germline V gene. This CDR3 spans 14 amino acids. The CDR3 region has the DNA TGTGCCAGCAGCTTAGTTGGGAGGGACAATGAGCAGTTCTTC. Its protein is CASSLVGRDNEQFF.

CDR3 DNA: TGTGCCTGGAGTTATAGCGGGGCCAGAGATACGCAGTATTTT. Residues: CAWSYSGARDTQYF. V gene TRBV30 combines with J gene TRBJ2-3; 8 bases are a match to TRBD2. The CDR3 totals 14 residues. J gave up 5 bases and V 2 bases, and 6 bases lay outside the gene matches. Germline V gene data show CDR1 as GTSNPN and CDR2 as SVGIG (reference sequence).

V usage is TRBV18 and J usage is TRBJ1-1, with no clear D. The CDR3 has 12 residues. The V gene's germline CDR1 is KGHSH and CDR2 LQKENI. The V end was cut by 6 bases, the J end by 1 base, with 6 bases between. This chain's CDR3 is CASSSGNTEAFF. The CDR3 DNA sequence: TGTGCCAGCTCCTCCGGGAACACTGAAGCTTTCTTT.

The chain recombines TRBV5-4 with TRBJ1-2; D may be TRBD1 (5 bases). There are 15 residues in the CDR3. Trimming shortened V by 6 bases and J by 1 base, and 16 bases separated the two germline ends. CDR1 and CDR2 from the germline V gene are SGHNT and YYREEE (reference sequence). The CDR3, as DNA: TGTGCCAGCACCCGGGGGATTGGGGTTAACTATGGCTACACCTTC. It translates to CASTRGIGVNYGYTF.

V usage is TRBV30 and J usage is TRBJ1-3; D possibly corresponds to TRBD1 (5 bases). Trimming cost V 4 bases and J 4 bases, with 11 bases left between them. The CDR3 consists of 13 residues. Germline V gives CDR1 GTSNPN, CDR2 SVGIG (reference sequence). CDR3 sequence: CAWNKGPGNTIYF. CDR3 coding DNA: TGTGCCTGGAATAAGGGGCCAGGAAACACCATATATTTT.